The 26 T cell receptor beta chains presented below share a single source sample, sequenced in a study of OX40 agonist ivuxolimab in advanced cancers. Measured with immunoSEQ multiplex PCR; TCRdb has only the in-frame clones, and not every one. The table shows tens of thousands of clones, with roughly 92% occurring only once. Sequencing was performed on CD4+ or CD8+ T cells sorted from blood, taken in a trial of the OX40 agonist ivuxolimab. The source of these receptors is an adult with an advanced solid tumor such as melanoma, head and neck, liver or kidney cancer.

This clone was observed once. V and J are TRBV27 and TRBJ2-1, with 9 bases lining up with TRBD2. This CDR3 has 15 residues. The germline V gene has CDR1 MNHEY and CDR2 SMNVEV (reference sequence). J lost 6 bases, V lost 7 bases, and 10 bases had no gene match. The CDR3 sequence: CASKIVAGDVNEQFF. The CDR3 nucleotides read TGTGCCAGCAAGATAGTAGCGGGAGATGTCAATGAGCAGTTCTTC.

The rearrangement uses TRBV6-1 and TRBJ2-3; 8 bases fit TRBD2. This CDR3 spans 16 amino acids. The V and J ends lost 2 bases and 1 base, in that order; junction bases with no gene match: 5. Germline CDR1 MNHNS, CDR2 SASEGT. The CDR3 loop is CASSELSAGGTDTQYF. In DNA form, the CDR3 reads TGTGCCAGCAGTGAATTGTCAGCGGGGGGCACAGATACGCAGTATTTT.

This chain joins TRBV7-9 and TRBJ2-6; D is possibly TRBD2 (5 bases). CDR1 is SEHNR and CDR2 is FQNEAQ in the germline V gene (reference sequence). The CDR3 covers 16 residues. The V gene lost 8 bases and the J gene lost 0 bases, with 14 bases spanning the gap. The CDR3 sequence: CASGRGSPSGANVLTF. CDR3 nucleotide sequence: TGTGCCAGCGGCCGTGGGAGCCCCTCTGGGGCCAACGTCCTGACTTTC.

This chain joins TRBV4-1 and TRBJ2-7; 7 bases are shared with TRBD1. V lost 1 base to trimming and J lost 0 bases; unmatched junction nucleotides: 3. This CDR3 is built from 15 residues. Germline CDR1 MGHRA, CDR2 YSYEKL. Here the CDR3 reads CASSQGQGVSYEQYF. CDR3 coding DNA: TGCGCCAGCAGCCAAGGCCAGGGGGTCTCCTACGAGCAGTACTTC.

This clone was picked up one time. The genes are TRBV6-6 and TRBJ2-5, with 9 bases that match TRBD1. Germline CDR1 MNHNY, CDR2 SVGAGI (reference sequence). Trimming took 6 bases from V and 5 from J; bases not matched to a gene: 7. The CDR3 is 14 residues long. CDR3 coding DNA: TGTGCCAGCAGCCACCGGGACAGGGAGGAGACCCAGTACTTC. Its protein is CASSHRDREETQYF.

The chain has TRBV10-1 and TRBJ1-5, with 8 bases identical to TRBD1. Per the germline V gene, CDR1 is WNHNN and CDR2 is SYGVQD (reference sequence). CDR3 length equals 16 residues. Germline trimming cut 5 bases from V and 7 bases from J; bases unmatched to any gene: 13. The CDR3, as DNA: TGCGCCAGCAGTAACGGGACAGGTTCTTTTCCCCAGCCCCAGCATTTT. This gives the protein CASSNGTGSFPQPQHF.

V usage is TRBV5-4 and J usage is TRBJ1-1; 10 positions match TRBD1. Unmatched junction bases numbered 9, after V lost 4 bases and J lost 0 bases. The germline gives CDR1 SGHNT, CDR2 YYREEE (reference sequence). This CDR3 has 17 residues. CDR3 amino acids: CASSPHPGTGVNTEAFF. The CDR3 nucleotides read TGTGCCAGCAGCCCCCACCCCGGGACAGGGGTGAACACTGAAGCTTTCTTT. The whole variable domain, filled in from reference TRBV5-4 and TRBJ1-1, reads ETGVTQSPTHLIKTRGQQVTLRCSSQSGHNTVSWYQQALGQGPQFIFQYYREEENGRGNFPPRFSGLQFPNYSSELNVNALELDDSALYLCASSPHPGTGVNTEAFFGQGTRLTVV.

The J gene is TRBJ2-1, the V gene TRBV5-1; 8 nucleotides align to TRBD1. Germline lookup yields CDR1 SGHRS and CDR2 YFSETQ. The V and J ends lost 4 bases and 2 bases, in that order; junction bases with no gene match: 5. CDR3 length: 15 amino acids. CDR3 sequence: CASSGQGAAYNEQFF. The CDR3 nucleotides are TGCGCCAGCAGCGGGCAGGGGGCGGCCTACAATGAGCAGTTCTTC. Variable domain in full (rest from reference TRBV5-1 and TRBJ2-1): KAGVTQTPRYLIKTRGQQVTLSCSPISGHRSVSWYQQTPGQGLQFLFEYFSETQRNKGNFPGRFSGRQFSNSRSEMNVSTLELGDSALYLCASSGQGAAYNEQFFGPGTRLTVL.

The chain is built from TRBV7-3 and TRBJ2-3, with 9 nucleotides matching TRBD2. CDR3 length: 15 residues. With 2 bases clipped from V and 4 bases from J, the junction kept 4 bases outside the gene matches. CDR1 is SGHTA and CDR2 is FQGTGA in the germline V gene. CDR3 sequence (DNA): TGTGCCAGCAGCTTACAAGCGGGAGGAGCAGATACGCAGTATTTT. This codes for CASSLQAGGADTQYF.

This chain joins TRBV13 and TRBJ1-3; D may be TRBD1 (6 bases). From germline, CDR1 is PRHDT and CDR2 FYEKMQ (reference sequence). Trimming cost V 6 bases and J 0 bases, with 18 bases left between them. This CDR3 has 17 residues. The CDR3 here is CASSSSAGARSGNTIYF. The CDR3 nucleotides are TGTGCCAGCAGTTCTTCCGCGGGGGCTCGCTCTGGAAACACCATATATTTT.

This clone was seen a single time. The rearrangement links TRBV7-9 to TRBJ2-7, with TRBD2 matching 8 bases. With 2 bases clipped from V and 0 bases from J, the junction kept 3 bases outside the gene matches. Germline-derived CDR1 and CDR2 are SEHNR and FQNEAQ (reference sequence). The length of the CDR3 is 15 residues. CDR3 nucleotides: TGTGCCAGCAGCTTATGGAGCGGGAGCTCCTACGAGCAGTACTTC. Amino acids: CASSLWSGSSYEQYF.

This clone showed up just once. The rearrangement joins TRBV14 to TRBJ2-3; D is unresolved. V gave up 6 bases and J gave up 1 base, with 2 bases separating them. The CDR3 consists of 11 residues. The V gene's germline CDR1 is SGHDN and CDR2 FVKESK. The CDR3 region has the DNA TGTGCCAGCAGGGGCACAGATACGCAGTATTTT. Translation gives CASRGTDTQYF.

The rearrangement uses TRBV29-1 and TRBJ1-4; D unclear. Trimming left V 6 bases short and J 10 bases short, with 15 bases between. The V gene's germline CDR1 is SQVTM and CDR2 ANQGSEA. CDR3 length: 12 residues. In DNA form, the CDR3 reads TGCAGCGTCCCGGGCGCCAGCGGAAAACTGTTTTTT. Its translation: CSVPGASGKLFF. Filled out from reference TRBV29-1 and TRBJ1-4, the complete variable domain reads SAVISQKPSRDICQRGTSLTIQCQVDSQVTMMFWYRQQPGQSLTLIATANQGSEATYESGFVIDKFPISRPNLTFSTLTVSNMSPEDSSIYLCSVPGASGKLFFGSGTQLSVL.

J is TRBJ1-3 and V is TRBV5-6; D perhaps matches TRBD1 (5 bases). The CDR3 covers 16 residues. From germline, CDR1 is SGHDT and CDR2 YYEEEE. The V and J ends lost 4 bases and 4 bases respectively, with 18 bases between them. The CDR3 loop reads CASSLRGLGDGNTIYF. The CDR3 DNA follows: TGTGCCAGCAGCCTTAGGGGTCTGGGGGACGGAAACACCATATATTTT.

This chain joins TRBV5-1 and TRBJ2-3; 11 bases agree with TRBD2. This CDR3 has 15 amino acids. CDR1 SGHRS and CDR2 YFSETQ come from the germline V gene. Unmatched junction bases numbered 7, after V lost 5 bases and J lost 5 bases. The CDR3 DNA follows: TGCGCCAGCAGACAACTAGCGGGAGTGGGAGATACGCAGTATTTT. It encodes CASRQLAGVGDTQYF.

The chain uses TRBV10-2 and TRBJ1-2; D uncertain. Per the germline V gene, CDR1 is WSHSY and CDR2 is SAAADI. The CDR3 extends over 16 amino acids. V was cut by 2 bases and J by 2 bases, with 15 bases left in between. CDR3 in DNA: TGCGCCAGCAGTGAGGGTCCCTCAACAGCGAACTATGGCTACACCTTC. As protein: CASSEGPSTANYGYTF.

V gene TRBV5-8 combines with J gene TRBJ2-2; D possibly uses TRBD1 or TRBD2 (6 bases each). CDR3 length: 16 amino acids. Germline V CDR1 and CDR2: SGHTS, YDEGEE. V dropped 4 bases and J dropped 0 bases, with 13 bases sitting between them. DNA for the CDR3: TGTGCCAGCAGCACCCTCGGGGGCGCGAACACCGGGGAGCTGTTTTTT. Protein sequence: CASSTLGGANTGELFF.

The chain is built from TRBV2 and TRBJ1-1; D ambiguous. Trimming shortened V by 1 base and J by 4 bases, and 10 bases separated the two germline ends. CDR3 length: 14 residues. Looked up from germline, CDR1 is SNHLY and CDR2 is FYNNEI. The CDR3 coding sequence is TGTGCCAGCAGTGAAGGGGTGGGGAGCACTGAAGCTTTCTTT. Its protein is CASSEGVGSTEAFF.

J is TRBJ2-1 and V is TRBV4-2; 10 nucleotides agree with TRBD2. The CDR3 consists of 16 residues. Germline loops: CDR1 LGHNA, CDR2 YNFKEQ. Trimming at V came to 4 bases and at J to 4 bases, leaving 7 bases not matched to a gene. This CDR3 is CASSLDGLAVYNEQFF. Here the CDR3 DNA reads TGTGCCAGCAGCCTCGACGGACTAGCGGTATACAATGAGCAGTTCTTC.

This clone appeared once. The V and J genes are TRBV5-1 and TRBJ2-5; D not certain. CDR3 length equals 11 residues. V was pared by 3 bases and J by 13 bases, with 13 bases between. Germline V gives CDR1 SGHRS, CDR2 YFSETQ. The CDR3 is CASSSDGPRYF. CDR3 bases: TGCGCCAGCAGCTCGGATGGACCCCGGTACTTC.

The count of this clone is one. The genes are TRBV19 and TRBJ2-7; no reliable D call. CDR3 size: 10 residues. CDR1 LNHDA and CDR2 SQIVND come from the germline V gene (reference sequence). V lost 7 bases and J lost 6, with 7 bases in between. CDR3 amino acids: CASNPSEQYF. In DNA, the CDR3 is TGTGCCAGTAATCCTTCCGAGCAGTACTTC.

The genes are TRBV28 and TRBJ2-7; 7 bases align to TRBD2. CDR1 is MDHEN, CDR2 SYDVKM, per germline. CDR3 length: 16 amino acids. V lost 6 bases and J lost 2; bases outside the gene matches: 13. The CDR3 protein is CASSPPYTGGAYEQYF. In nucleotides, the CDR3 is TGTGCCAGCAGCCCCCCCTACACGGGAGGCGCCTACGAGCAGTACTTC. The full variable domain, in which reference TRBV28 and TRBJ2-7 provide the parts outside the CDR3, is DVKVTQSSRYLVKRTGEKVFLECVQDMDHENMFWYRQDPGLGLRLIYFSYDVKMKEKGDIPEGYSVSREKKERFSLILESASTNQTSMYLCASSPPYTGGAYEQYFGPGTRLTVT.

The table lists this clone with a few counts. V and J are TRBV5-4 and TRBJ1-1; tentatively, D is TRBD1 (5 bases). The CDR3 spans 15 residues. Per germline, CDR1 SGHNT and CDR2 YYREEE (reference sequence). V shed 3 bases and J shed 3 bases, with 15 bases lying between them. CDR3 in DNA: TGTGCCAGCAGCTGGAGGGACGGGGGGTACACTGAAGCTTTCTTT. Encoded protein: CASSWRDGGYTEAFF.

V usage is TRBV5-6 and J usage is TRBJ2-3; D uncertain. CDR3 length: 16 amino acids. Trimming shortened V by 0 bases and J by 2 bases, and 13 bases separated the two germline ends. Germline CDR1 SGHDT, CDR2 YYEEEE. The CDR3 here is CASSLADGFLTDTQYF. The CDR3 DNA reads as TGTGCCAGCAGCTTGGCGGATGGATTCCTCACAGATACGCAGTATTTT. The whole variable domain, remainder taken from reference TRBV5-6 and TRBJ2-3, is DAGVTQSPTHLIKTRGQQVTLRCSPKSGHDTVSWYQQALGQGPQFIFQYYEEEERQRGNFPDRFSGHQFPNYSSELNVNALLLGDSALYLCASSLADGFLTDTQYFGPGTRLTVL.

The rearrangement links TRBV6-4 to TRBJ2-2, with a possible D match to TRBD1 (6 bases). This CDR3 spans 13 amino acids. The germline CDR1 and CDR2 sequences are MRHNA and SNTAGT. V was shortened by 4 bases and J by 6 bases, with 9 bases between the two germline ends. CDR3 residues: CASSVGQPGELFF. CDR3 nucleotides: TGTGCCAGCAGTGTTGGACAGCCCGGGGAGCTGTTTTTT.

Written as DNA, the CDR3 is TGTGCCATCAGGATGACTAGCGGATACAATGAGCAGTTCTTC. Protein sequence: CAIRMTSGYNEQFF. The chain couples TRBV10-3 to TRBJ2-1; 9 bases match TRBD2. Germline-derived CDR1 and CDR2 are ENHRY and SYGVKD. This CDR3 has 14 amino acids. J gave up 4 bases and V 6 bases, and 4 bases lay outside the gene matches.